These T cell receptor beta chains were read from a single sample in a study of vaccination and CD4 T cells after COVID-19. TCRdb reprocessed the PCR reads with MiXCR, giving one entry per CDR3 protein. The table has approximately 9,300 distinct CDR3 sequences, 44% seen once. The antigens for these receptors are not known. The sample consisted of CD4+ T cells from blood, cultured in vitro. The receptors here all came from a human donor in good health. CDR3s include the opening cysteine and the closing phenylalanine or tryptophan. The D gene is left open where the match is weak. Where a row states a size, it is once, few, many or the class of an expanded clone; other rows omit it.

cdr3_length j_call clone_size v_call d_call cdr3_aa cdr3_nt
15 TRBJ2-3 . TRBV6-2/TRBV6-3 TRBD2 CASTDPGTRGDTQYF TGTGCCAGCACGGACCCCGGGACTAGAGGAGATACGCAGTATTTT
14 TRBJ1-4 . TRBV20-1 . CSAARSTTNEKLFF TGCAGTGCTGCAAGGTCCACAACTAATGAAAAACTGTTTTTT
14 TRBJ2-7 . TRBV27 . CASSSGPPRNEQYF TGTGCCAGCAGTTCCGGGCCCCCGAGGAACGAGCAGTACTTC
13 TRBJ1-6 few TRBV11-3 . CASSLTVYSPLHF TGTGCCAGCAGCTTGACAGTATACTCACCCCTCCACTTT
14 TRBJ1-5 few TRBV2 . CASTLTGPDQPQHF TGTGCCAGCACCTTAACAGGGCCGGATCAGCCCCAGCATTTT
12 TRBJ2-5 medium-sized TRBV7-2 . CASSLVKETQYF TGTGCCAGCAGCTTAGTAAAAGAGACCCAGTACTTC
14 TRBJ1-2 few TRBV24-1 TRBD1 CATSDSDRGSGYTF TGTGCCACCAGTGACTCGGACAGGGGCAGCGGCTACACCTTC
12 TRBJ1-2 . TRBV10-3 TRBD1 CAISTTGVRHTF TGTGCCATCAGTACAACAGGGGTGAGGCACACCTTC
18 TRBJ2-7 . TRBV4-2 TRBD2 CASSQDVILAGDSYEQYF TGTGCCAGCAGCCAAGATGTAATTCTAGCGGGGGACTCCTACGAGCAGTACTTC
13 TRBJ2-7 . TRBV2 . CASSLARGREQYF TGTGCCAGCAGTTTGGCCAGGGGTCGCGAGCAGTACTTC
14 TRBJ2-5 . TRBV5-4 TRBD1 CASSLGQVQETQYF TGTGCCAGCAGCCTAGGACAGGTGCAAGAGACCCAGTACTTC